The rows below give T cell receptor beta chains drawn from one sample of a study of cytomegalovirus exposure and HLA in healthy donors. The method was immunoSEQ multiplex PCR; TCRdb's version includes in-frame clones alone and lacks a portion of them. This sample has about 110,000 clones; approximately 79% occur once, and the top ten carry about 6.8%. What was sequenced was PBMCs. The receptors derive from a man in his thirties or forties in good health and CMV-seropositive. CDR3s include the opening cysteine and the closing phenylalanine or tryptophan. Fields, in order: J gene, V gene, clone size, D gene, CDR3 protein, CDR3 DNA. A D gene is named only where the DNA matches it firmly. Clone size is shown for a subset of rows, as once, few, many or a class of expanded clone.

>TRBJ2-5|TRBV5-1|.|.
CASSLDSKAQETQYF
TGCGCCAGCAGCTTGGACAGTAAAGCCCAAGAGACCCAGTACTTC
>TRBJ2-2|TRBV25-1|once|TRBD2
CASSEFGSGADTGELFF
TGTGCCAGCAGTGAATTTGGCAGCGGGGCCGACACCGGGGAGCTGTTTTTT
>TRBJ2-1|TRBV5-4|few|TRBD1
CASSPGTGSFNEQFF
TGTGCCAGCAGTCCCGGGACAGGGTCGTTTAATGAGCAGTTCTTC
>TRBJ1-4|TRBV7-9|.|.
CASSLAGRRELFF
TGTGCCAGCAGCTTGGCAGGACGGCGGGAACTGTTTTTT
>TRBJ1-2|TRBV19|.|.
CASSRYGYTF
TGTGCCAGTTCGAGATATGGCTACACCTTC
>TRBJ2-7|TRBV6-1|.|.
CASSPMNGRVGEQYF
TGTGCCAGCAGCCCGATGAATGGCAGGGTGGGGGAGCAGTACTTC
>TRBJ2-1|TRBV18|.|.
CASSPIGGSGNEQFF
TGTGCCAGCTCACCAATTGGAGGGTCCGGCAATGAGCAGTTCTTC
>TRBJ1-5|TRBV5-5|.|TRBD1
CASSPTGGHSNQPQHF
TGTGCCAGCAGCCCGACAGGGGGCCATAGCAATCAGCCCCAGCATTTT
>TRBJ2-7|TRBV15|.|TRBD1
CATRELTGDEQYF
TGTGCCACACGCGAGCTCACAGGGGACGAGCAGTACTTC
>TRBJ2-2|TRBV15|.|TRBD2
CATSLGLVLATGELFF
TGTGCCACCAGCCTCGGACTAGTCCTAGCTACCGGGGAGCTGTTTTTT
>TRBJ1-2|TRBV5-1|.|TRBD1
CASSEGQGWGYTF
TGCGCCAGCAGCGAGGGACAGGGTTGGGGCTACACCTTC
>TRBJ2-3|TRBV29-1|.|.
CSNREGTDTQYF
TGCAGCAACAGGGAAGGCACAGATACGCAGTATTTT
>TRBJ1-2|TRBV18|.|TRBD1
CASSRRTGEANGYTF
TGTGCCAGCTCACGGAGGACAGGGGAGGCCAATGGCTACACCTTC
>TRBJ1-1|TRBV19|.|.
CASSIVAGNLNTEAFF
TGTGCCAGTAGTATAGTTGCCGGGAATCTGAACACTGAAGCTTTCTTT
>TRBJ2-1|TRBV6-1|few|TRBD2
CASSDQGSSGGYNEQFF
TGTGCCAGCAGTGACCAAGGTTCTAGCGGGGGATACAATGAGCAGTTCTTC
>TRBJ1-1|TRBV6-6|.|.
CASGWGRAEAFF
TGTGCCAGCGGGTGGGGGCGCGCTGAAGCTTTCTTT
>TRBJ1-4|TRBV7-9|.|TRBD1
CSSSLTGTGEGSGEKLFF
TGTTCCAGCAGCTTGACCGGGACAGGGGAGGGGAGCGGAGAAAAACTGTTTTTT
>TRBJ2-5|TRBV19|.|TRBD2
CASSPGLAYQGTQYF
TGTGCCAGTAGTCCGGGACTAGCGTACCAAGGGACCCAGTACTTC
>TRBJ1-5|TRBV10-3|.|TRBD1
CAIGQAPNQPQHF
TGTGCCATCGGACAGGCCCCTAATCAACCCCAGCATTTT
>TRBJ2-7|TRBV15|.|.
CATSRDEGQSLRYEQYF
TGTGCCACCAGCAGAGATGAAGGACAGTCCCTGAGGTACGAGCAGTACTTC
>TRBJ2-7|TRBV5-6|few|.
CASSLVAGYSYEQYF
TGTGCCAGCAGCTTGGTGGCAGGGTACTCCTACGAGCAGTACTTC
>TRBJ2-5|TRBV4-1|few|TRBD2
CASSRTASGGKAGETQYF
TGCGCCAGCAGCCGAACGGCTAGCGGGGGGAAGGCGGGAGAGACCCAGTACTTC
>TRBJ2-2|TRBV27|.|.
CASSLWGQNTGELFF
TGTGCCAGCAGTTTATGGGGACAGAACACCGGGGAGCTGTTTTTT
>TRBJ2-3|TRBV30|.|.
CAWTIPPRARGRTDTQYF
TGTGCCTGGACGATACCCCCGAGGGCGCGAGGTAGGACAGATACGCAGTATTTT
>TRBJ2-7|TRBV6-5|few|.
CASSYSQGLNYEQYF
TGTGCCAGCAGTTACTCGCAGGGACTGAACTACGAGCAGTACTTC
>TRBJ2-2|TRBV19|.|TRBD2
CATAGGLNTGELFF
TGTGCCACAGCGGGGGGCTTGAACACCGGGGAGCTGTTTTTT
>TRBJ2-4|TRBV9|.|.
CASSPLAGGIIQYF
TGTGCCAGCAGCCCTCTTGCGGGCGGAATCATTCAGTACTTC
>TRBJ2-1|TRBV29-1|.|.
CSVEETGVTYNEQFF
TGCAGCGTTGAGGAAACGGGGGTCACTTACAATGAGCAGTTCTTC
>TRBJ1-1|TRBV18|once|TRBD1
CASSTGTGNTEAFF
TGTGCCAGCTCAACCGGGACAGGGAACACTGAAGCTTTCTTT
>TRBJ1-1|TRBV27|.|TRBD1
CASSARTGRNTEAFF
TGTGCCAGCAGTGCACGGACAGGGAGGAACACTGAAGCTTTCTTT
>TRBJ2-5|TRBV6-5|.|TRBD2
CASSYSGGGGIETQYF
TGTGCCAGCAGTTACTCTGGGGGCGGGGGGATTGAGACCCAGTACTTC
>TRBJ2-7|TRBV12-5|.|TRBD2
CASAARGGPYEQYF
TGTGCTAGTGCTGCGCGGGGGGGACCCTACGAGCAGTACTTC